The entry below describes one TCR beta chain. The data derive from a study of blood T cell repertoires in COVID-19. At the level of the study: Acute and convalescent COVID-19 samples came from the United States, Italy and Spain.

Those who participated ranged in age from about 18 to 89 years and resided in about two dozen US areas. Two negative PCRs, clearance, or symptom resolution were required of recovered Cohort 3 donors. Data came from immunoSEQ multiplex PCR; TCRdb stores just in-frame clones and leaves some out. Counted here are 300,000 to 350,000 clones, approximately 84% occurring once; the ten biggest clones make up roughly 0.94%. Germline V gives CDR1 LGHDT, CDR2 YNNKEL (reference sequence). The CDR3 totals 18 residues. The germline V and J ends were trimmed by 4 bases and 0 bases, with 16 bases remaining between them.

The source is a woman under 40 who had recovered from COVID-19. The chain carries TRBV3-1 (or the pseudogene TRBV3-2) and TRBJ1-6; D perhaps matches TRBD1 (5 bases). The sequenced material came from PBMCs or T cells enriched from blood (not recorded which). The CDR3 nucleotides read TGTGCCAGCAGCCGCCGCGCGGGGCCGAACTCCTATAATTCACCCCTCCACTTT. This translates into CASSRRAGPNSYNSPLHF.